This T cell receptor beta chain is drawn from a study of blood T cells in healthy people across ages. The second PCR ran about 6 to 12 cycles with a sample-barcoded 5' primer and J-beta primers. Each cDNA molecule carried a tag from a template-switch adaptor that contained 12 random nucleotides. One entry per CDR3 protein results from TCRdb running MiXCR on the 5' RACE reads. This repertoire shows over 500,000 distinct CDR3 sequences, 52% found once; its top ten account for roughly 14%. Germline assignment: CDR1 DFQATT and CDR2 SNEGSKA (reference sequence). CDR3 size: 14 residues. This clonotype appeared a single time. The antigen remains undetermined. Study-wide results and caveats: Estimated diversity across one million T cells was deemed an underestimate. Significant beta diversity loss was already apparent by age 40, declining roughly linearly.

The source is a woman older than 75 in good health. This chain links TRBV20-1 with TRBJ2-5, with 10 bases identical to TRBD1. The last part of the DNA fits TRBJ2-7 better; the J call may be wrong. The material sequenced was blood. CDR3 in amino acids: CSASPGQGNYEQYF. The CDR3 nucleotides read TGCAGTGCTAGCCCGGGACAGGGGAACTACGAGCAGTACTTC.